Reported below is one T cell receptor (beta chain). V shed 2 bases and J shed 0 bases, with 9 bases lying between them. The germline CDR1 and CDR2 sequences are SGDLS and YYNGEE. The CDR3 totals 15 residues. Sequenced by immunoSEQ multiplex PCR; TCRdb stores in-frame clones only, minus some. Of under 200,000 clones listed, approximately 80% are singletons. This sample is drawn from a study of blood T cell repertoires in COVID-19. This chain uses TRBV9 with TRBJ1-3; a weak D match, TRBD1 (6 bases). The clonotype was recovered from a woman in her sixties with acute or convalescent COVID-19. The sample was peripheral blood. The CDR3 coding sequence is TGTGCCAGCAGCGTTGGGACATCCTCTGGAAACACCATATATTTT. This codes for CASSVGTSSGNTIYF.